The rows below give T cell receptor beta chains drawn from one sample of a study of cytomegalovirus exposure and HLA in healthy donors. The protocol was immunoSEQ multiplex PCR, while the TCRdb copy is restricted to in-frame clones and leaves out a portion. The sample lists fewer than 200,000 clones; 70% to 85% were seen once. Sequenced material: PBMCs. These receptors were obtained from a man aged 40-50 years in good health and CMV-seronegative. Each CDR3 is given with its conserved first and last residue. A D gene is named only where the DNA matches it firmly. Size is stated for part of the rows, as once, few or many counts, or as a class when the clone is expanded.

clone size,V gene,J gene,D gene,CDR3 DNA,CDR3 protein
-,TRBV5-6,TRBJ2-3,TRBD1,TGTGCCAGCAGCCTCGGACAGGGCTGGACAGATACGCAGTATTTT,CASSLGQGWTDTQYF
-,TRBV5-6,TRBJ2-3,TRBD2,TGTGCCAGCAGCCCCCGGTGGAGCGGGGGGGCAGATACGCAGTATTTT,CASSPRWSGGADTQYF
-,TRBV5-1,TRBJ2-7,TRBD2,TGCGCCAGCAGCGGGACTAGCGGGCTCGGGGGTGGGGAGCAGTACTTC,CASSGTSGLGGGEQYF
-,TRBV7-9,TRBJ2-3,-,TGTGCCAGCAGCTTTAGCCCAGCGGATTCCCCGGGGACAGATACGCAGTATTTT,CASSFSPADSPGTDTQYF
once,TRBV5-5,TRBJ1-5,TRBD1,TGTGCCAGCAGCGTGGGCGGGACAGGGAATCAGCCCCAGCATTTT,CASSVGGTGNQPQHF
-,TRBV9,TRBJ2-1,TRBD2,TGTGCCAGCACCCGTGGCGGGGGGCCCAATGAGCAGTTCTTC,CASTRGGGPNEQFF
-,TRBV19,TRBJ2-5,-,TGTGCCAGTAGTATCGGCGGGACGGCCGTACAAGAGACCCAGTACTTC,CASSIGGTAVQETQYF
-,TRBV25-1,TRBJ2-5,TRBD1,TGTGCCAGCAGTGACCCTGGACAGGGGGCCCCAGAGACCCAGTACTTC,CASSDPGQGAPETQYF
-,TRBV18,TRBJ2-7,-,TGTGCCAGCTCACCTGTCCAGGGAAGCTCCTACGAGCAGTACTTC,CASSPVQGSSYEQYF
-,TRBV7-3,TRBJ2-1,TRBD2,TGTGCCAGCCGACTAGCGGGGGGTCGAGAGCAGTTCTTC,CASRLAGGREQFF
once,TRBV28,TRBJ2-7,-,TGTGCCAGCAGCCCCGGACGGGAGTACGAGCAGTACTTC,CASSPGREYEQYF
-,TRBV5-8,TRBJ1-5,-,TGTGCCAGCAGCTGGGCTACCAATCAGCCCCAGCATTTT,CASSWATNQPQHF
-,TRBV5-1,TRBJ2-1,TRBD2,TGCGCCAGCACCATAGCGGGGGGTTCCTACAATGAGCAGTTCTTC,CASTIAGGSYNEQFF
few,TRBV6-5,TRBJ2-7,-,TGTGCCAGCAGTAGAATGGGGGCGGGCGAGCAGTACTTC,CASSRMGAGEQYF
few,TRBV4-2,TRBJ1-3,-,TGTGCCAGCAGCCGGGGGGGTGGAAACACCATATATTTT,CASSRGGGNTIYF
-,TRBV2,TRBJ1-1,-,TGTGCCAGCAGTGGGCAGATGAACACTGAAGCTTTCTTT,CASSGQMNTEAFF
-,TRBV30,TRBJ2-3,TRBD2,TGTGCCTGGAGTGTACAGCGGGGGGCCTATAGCACAGATACGCAGTATTTT,CAWSVQRGAYSTDTQYF
-,TRBV27,TRBJ2-7,TRBD2,TGTGCCAGCAGTTATTTGAAGGTTGCTGCGGGGGGGAGCTCCTACGAGCAGTACTTC,CASSYLKVAAGGSSYEQYF
-,TRBV30,TRBJ2-2,-,TGTGCCTGGAATGAGGCCGGGGAGCTGTTTTTT,CAWNEAGELFF
once,TRBV7-9,TRBJ2-5,-,TGTGCCAGCAGCTTAAAGGGGTCCCAACAAGAGACCCAGTACTTC,CASSLKGSQQETQYF
few,TRBV6-6,TRBJ2-3,TRBD2,TGTGCCAGCAGTCCTCGGGGGGATAGCACAGATACGCAGTATTTT,CASSPRGDSTDTQYF
-,TRBV18,TRBJ2-2,TRBD1,TGTGCCAGCTCACAGGGGGCGGACTTCACCGGGGAGCTGTTTTTT,CASSQGADFTGELFF
-,TRBV7-8,TRBJ1-2,TRBD1,TGTGCCAGCAGTCCTACAGGGGACGTTGGCTACACCTTC,CASSPTGDVGYTF
-,TRBV5-6,TRBJ2-1,TRBD2,TGTGCCAGCAGCTTGGGCGGGGGGGCCTACAATGAGCAGTTCTTC,CASSLGGGAYNEQFF
few,TRBV23-1,TRBJ1-6,TRBD1,TGCGCCAGCAGTCAATCGTACGGGACAGGGGGTCGGTCACCCCTCCACTTT,CASSQSYGTGGRSPLHF
-,TRBV19,TRBJ1-6,TRBD1,TGTGCCAGTAGTATCCTTGGGACAGGCGGTAATTCACCCCTCCACTTT,CASSILGTGGNSPLHF
-,TRBV11-2,TRBJ1-4,-,TGTGCCAGCAGCTCCGGTTCTGTGACTAATGAAAAACTGTTTTTT,CASSSGSVTNEKLFF
few,TRBV18,TRBJ2-7,-,TGTGCCAGCTCACCGGGCTCGATAACCTACGAGCAGTACTTC,CASSPGSITYEQYF
-,TRBV5-1,TRBJ2-3,TRBD2,TGCGCCAGCAGCCCTTTACTAGCGGGGGGCACAGATACGCAGTATTTT,CASSPLLAGGTDTQYF
-,TRBV29-1,TRBJ1-1,TRBD1,TGCAGCGGGGCGCGAGGGGGCGCTTCTCCCACTGAAGCTTTCTTT,CSGARGGASPTEAFF
-,TRBV18,TRBJ1-2,TRBD1,TGTGCCAGCTCACCGCTGACAGGGGATGGCTACACCTTC,CASSPLTGDGYTF
once,TRBV27,TRBJ2-3,-,TGTGCCAGCAGTTTATCAAGTTCCCACGCGTATACGCAGTATTTT,CASSLSSSHAYTQYF
-,TRBV27,TRBJ1-1,-,TGTGCCAGCAGTCTAAGGCGGGGGGCGCAGAAAGCTTTCTTT,CASSLRRGAQKAFF
once,TRBV19,TRBJ2-2,TRBD1,TGTGCCAGTAGTATCCGCAGGGGGTCGAACACCGGGGAGCTGTTTTTT,CASSIRRGSNTGELFF
-,TRBV9,TRBJ1-1,TRBD1,TGTGCCAGCAGCTTCCGGGACAGGAACACTGAAGCTTTCTTT,CASSFRDRNTEAFF
-,TRBV9,TRBJ1-2,TRBD1,TGTGCCAGCAGCGTGGGGGACAGCTTGATAAGGGTGATTGGCTATGGCTACACCTTC,CASSVGDSLIRVIGYGYTF
-,TRBV5-6,TRBJ2-5,TRBD1,TGTGCCAGCAGAGGAGTAGGACAGGGGGCGCGGGAGACCCAGTACTTC,CASRGVGQGARETQYF
-,TRBV25-1,TRBJ2-3,TRBD1,TGTGCCAGCAGACGGACAGGGAAAGATACGCAGTATTTT,CASRRTGKDTQYF
-,TRBV7-2,TRBJ1-5,-,TGTGCCAGCAGCTTTACAGGGAATCAGCCCCAGCATTTT,CASSFTGNQPQHF
-,TRBV7-9,TRBJ1-6,-,TGTGCCAGCAGCTTAGAGGGGTTTGGTTCACCCCTCCACTTT,CASSLEGFGSPLHF
-,TRBV2,TRBJ1-2,TRBD1,TGTGCCACCCTCCTGACAGGGGTGGACGACTACACCTTC,CATLLTGVDDYTF
once,TRBV9,TRBJ1-1,TRBD1,TGTGCCAGCAGCGTAGAATCGCGGGGGGACAGTGAAGCTTTCTTT,CASSVESRGDSEAFF
-,TRBV6-1,TRBJ1-2,TRBD1,TGTGCCAGCAGGAGGACAGGAGAGAACTATGGCTACACCTTC,CASRRTGENYGYTF
-,TRBV29-1,TRBJ1-1,-,TGCAGCGTGGGTCCTGGGGGAGGGACTGAAGCTTTCTTT,CSVGPGGGTEAFF
-,TRBV30,TRBJ1-2,-,TGTGCCTGGAGTGTGCCTCCCCCCGGCGGCTATGGCTACACCTTC,CAWSVPPPGGYGYTF
-,TRBV19,TRBJ2-7,-,TGTGCCAGTAGTGCCGGGGGAGTCCCCTACGAGCAGTACTTC,CASSAGGVPYEQYF
-,TRBV9,TRBJ1-3,-,TGTGCCAGCAGCGTGAAGAGCTCTGGAAACACCATATATTTT,CASSVKSSGNTIYF
-,TRBV14,TRBJ1-1,-,TGTGCCAGCAGCCAAGGGGGGCGGTACACTGAAGCTTTCTTT,CASSQGGRYTEAFF
-,TRBV30,TRBJ2-7,-,TGTGCCTGGAGTGTCTACGGGGGGCAGTACGAGCAGTACTTC,CAWSVYGGQYEQYF
-,TRBV5-6,TRBJ1-2,TRBD1,TGTGCCAGCAGCTTGGTAGGGGGCAATGGCTACACCTTC,CASSLVGGNGYTF
-,TRBV7-2,TRBJ2-3,TRBD1,TGTGCCAGCAGCTTGGACAGGGGCAGGGGTACGCAGTATTTT,CASSLDRGRGTQYF